Below, one T cell receptor beta chain is given with its context. Its matching antigen is unknown. One end of the junction varies from germline; a read error may be responsible. Around 9.4 milliliters was the volume of peripheral blood drawn from each donor. Samples had at least 7 million PBMCs isolated from them. Primed by a sample-barcoded 5' primer and a J-beta primer mix, a second PCR proceeded for 7 to 11 cycles. TCRdb independently ran MiXCR on the 5' RACE reads; one entry per CDR3 protein. This sample has about 630,000 distinct CDR3 sequences; roughly 21% occur once, and the top ten carry 3.5% to 4%. The sample belongs to a study of blood T cells in healthy people across ages. On the study more broadly: About one barcoded beta molecule per two T cells was captured by template switching.

Study observations and caveats: The CMV status of each donor remained undetermined, and this could have confounded shifts in expanded clonotypes.

The CDR3 totals 15 residues. The V gene's germline CDR1 is MDHEN and CDR2 SYDVKM. The material sequenced was blood. The TCR sequence derives from a man between 65 and 85 years old in good health. This chain connects TRBV28 to TRBJ2-7, with 8 bases that match TRBD1. Here the CDR3 DNA reads TGTGCCGGCAGTTTAAAAGGGACAGGTTTCTACGAGCAGTACTTC. Translating gives CAGSLKGTGFYEQYF.